This T cell receptor beta chain was sequenced in a study of blood T cells in healthy people across ages. This clonotype was counted a single time. With a J-beta primer mix and a sample-barcoded 5' primer, a second PCR ran about 7 to 12 cycles. TCRdb re-analysed the 5' RACE reads in MiXCR, keeping a single row per CDR3 protein. The repertoire holds 800,000 to 950,000 distinct CDR3 sequences, with 25% to 35% as singletons. CDR1 and CDR2 (germline): LGHNA, YNFKEQ. The V gene lost 4 bases and the J gene lost 2 bases, with 16 bases spanning the gap. CDR3 size: 16 residues. These data also formed part of another study, on T cells of mothers and their children. That paper adds: Researchers put all of the extracted RNA into cDNA synthesis, using roughly 1.5 ug per 15 ul.

The receptor was isolated from a woman aged 40 to 50 in good health. The chain couples TRBV4-2 to TRBJ2-3; a possible D gene is TRBD1 (5 bases). Sequencing was done on a sample of blood. In nucleotides, the CDR3 is TGTGCCAGCAGCCGGGTTTCGCAGGGATTCACAGATACGCAGTATTTT. This translates into CASSRVSQGFTDTQYF.